Below, 9 T cell receptor beta chains from the same sample are listed, as sequenced in a study of blood T cells in healthy people across ages. Through a sample-barcoded 5' primer and a J-beta primer mix, a second PCR was run for about 6 to 11 cycles. Each CDR3 protein gets one entry after TCRdb re-called the 5' RACE reads with MiXCR. The sample includes around 800,000 distinct CDR3 sequences, about 47% seen only once; the top ten take around 18%. Material: blood. Every receptor here comes from a man of 80 years or more in good health.

The chain has TRBV20-1 and TRBJ2-5, with 8 bases identical to TRBD2. Trimming removed 0 bases from V and 5 bases from J; junction bases left unmatched: 14. Per the germline V gene, CDR1 is DFQATT and CDR2 is SNEGSKA (reference sequence). The length of the CDR3 is 17 residues. The CDR3 reads CSARDPSSGYGGETQYF. CDR3 nucleotides: TGCAGTGCTAGAGACCCCTCTAGCGGGTATGGGGGGGAGACCCAGTACTTC.

This clonotype was counted between two and nine times. V and J are TRBV7-2 and TRBJ2-1, with D possibly being TRBD2 (5 bases). From germline, CDR1 is SGHTA and CDR2 FQGNSA. CDR3 size: 14 residues. Deletions cut 1 base from V and 6 bases from J, with 10 bases between. The CDR3 DNA reads TGTGCCAGCAGCTTAGAAATAGCGTTCAATGAGCAGTTCTTC. Residues: CASSLEIAFNEQFF.

This clonotype was seen more than once but under ten times. V and J are TRBV7-2 and TRBJ2-7; TRBD2 matches 7 bases. This CDR3 has 13 amino acids. Germline values: CDR1 SGHTA, CDR2 FQGNSA. The V and J ends lost 5 bases and 2 bases, in that order; junction bases with no gene match: 3. CDR3 sequence: CASSPTSAYEQYF. Written as DNA, the CDR3 is TGTGCCAGCAGCCCAACTAGCGCCTACGAGCAGTACTTC.

The V gene is TRBV28, the J gene TRBJ2-7; D may be TRBD1 or TRBD2 (5 bases each). V lost 6 bases and J 3 bases, leaving 15 bases between the germline ends. The germline gives CDR1 MDHEN, CDR2 SYDVKM. CDR3 length: 14 residues. The CDR3 DNA is TGTGCCAGCAGGCCGGGGACGGCGATCTACGAGCAGTACTTC. Protein sequence: CASRPGTAIYEQYF.

This clonotype has more than one count but fewer than ten. The rearrangement joins TRBV7-2 to TRBJ2-1, with D hard to call. There are 14 residues in the CDR3. Germline CDR1 and CDR2: SGHTA and FQGNSA. V was shortened by 4 bases and J by 0 bases, with 7 bases between the two germline ends. The DNA of the CDR3 is TGTGCCAGCAGCTCGGATTACTCCTACAATGAGCAGTTCTTC. It yields the protein CASSSDYSYNEQFF.

CDR3 in amino acids: CASSLGHLGTYEQYF. DNA for the CDR3: TGCGCCAGCAGCTTGGGTCACCTGGGCACCTACGAGCAGTACTTC. The chain couples TRBV5-1 to TRBJ2-7; D gene ambiguous. This CDR3 comprises 15 residues. Trimming removed 0 bases from V and 2 bases from J, with 12 bases in between. Germline V lookup: CDR1 SGHRS, CDR2 YFSETQ.

The V and J genes are TRBV30 and TRBJ2-1; TRBD2 matches 9 bases. This CDR3 is built from 16 residues. The junction had 9 bases not matched to a gene; V was cut back by 2 bases and J by 4 bases. The germline V gene has CDR1 GTSNPN and CDR2 SVGIG (reference sequence). CDR3 residues: CAWSWWREGSYNEQFF. DNA of the CDR3: TGTGCCTGGAGTTGGTGGCGGGAGGGCTCTTACAATGAGCAGTTCTTC.

A single count supports this clonotype. The DNA of the CDR3 is TGTGCCAGTAGTAAAGGGACCGGCCGCCGCGATACGCAGTATTTT. Amino acids: CASSKGTGRRDTQYF. The chain links TRBV19 to TRBJ2-3; perhaps D is TRBD1 or TRBD2 (5 bases each). Germline V gives CDR1 LNHDA, CDR2 SQIVND (reference sequence). This CDR3 contains 15 residues. V lost 4 bases and J 6 bases, leaving 17 bases between the germline ends.

V and J are TRBV4-2 and TRBJ2-1; 7 bases are shared with TRBD1. The CDR3 extends over 16 amino acids. Germline V gene lookup returns CDR1 LGHNA and CDR2 YNFKEQ. J gave up 6 bases and V 6 bases, and 14 bases lay outside the gene matches. The CDR3: CASSQRQGANINEQFF. For the CDR3, the DNA is TGTGCCAGCAGTCAGAGACAGGGCGCTAACATCAATGAGCAGTTCTTC.